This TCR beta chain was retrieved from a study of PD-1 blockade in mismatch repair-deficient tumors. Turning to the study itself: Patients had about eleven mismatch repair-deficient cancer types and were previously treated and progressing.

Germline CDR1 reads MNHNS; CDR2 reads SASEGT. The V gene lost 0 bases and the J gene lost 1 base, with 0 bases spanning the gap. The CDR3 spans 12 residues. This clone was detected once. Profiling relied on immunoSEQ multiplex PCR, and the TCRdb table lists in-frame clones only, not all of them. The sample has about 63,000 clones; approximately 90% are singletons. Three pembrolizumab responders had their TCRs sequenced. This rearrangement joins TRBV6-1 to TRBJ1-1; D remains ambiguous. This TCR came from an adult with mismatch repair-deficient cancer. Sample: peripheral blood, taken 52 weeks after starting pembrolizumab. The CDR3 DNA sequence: TGTGCCAGCAGTGAAGCGAACACTGAAGCTTTCTTT. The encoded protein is CASSEANTEAFF.